What follows are 22 T cell receptor beta chains derived from one specimen sequenced in a study of chronic HIV infection and antiretroviral therapy. Via MiXCR, TCRdb re-called the 5' RACE reads, giving one row per CDR3 protein. The data contain 45,000 to 55,000 distinct CDR3 sequences, under 20% of them seen just once; the ten biggest clones take up under 3.5%. The sequencing input was peripheral blood. All receptors come from an adult who had HIV and had not received antiretroviral therapy, or was an uninfected healthy control (not recorded which).

The chain uses TRBV20-1 and TRBJ1-5; D ambiguous. The germline CDR1 and CDR2 sequences are DFQATT and SNEGSKA (reference sequence). The CDR3 covers 15 residues. Trimming stripped 3 bases from V and 1 base from J, with 13 bases between. The CDR3 nucleotides read TGCAGTGCTAGGGGAGAGGCGGGAAGCAATCAGCCCCAGCATTTT. Amino acid sequence: CSARGEAGSNQPQHF.

J is TRBJ2-5 and V is TRBV10-3; the D is unclear. V lost 0 bases, J lost 5 bases, and 13 bases lay in between. Germline CDR1 is ENHRY and CDR2 is SYGVKD. The CDR3 consists of 15 residues. DNA for the CDR3: TGTGCCATCAGTGAGTCGCCACAGTCGGCGGAGACCCAGTACTTC. This gives the protein CAISESPQSAETQYF.

This clonotype was recorded only once. V gene TRBV11-3 combines with J gene TRBJ2-7; 10 positions match TRBD1. The CDR3 has 16 residues. The V gene's germline CDR1 is SGHNT and CDR2 YENEEA. The V and J ends lost 5 bases and 5 bases, in that order; junction bases with no gene match: 12. In DNA form, the CDR3 reads TGTGCCAGCAGCCGTTCCTCCGGGACAGGGGATAACGAGCAGTACTTC. This gives the protein CASSRSSGTGDNEQYF.

This clonotype has just a few counts. The gene calls are TRBV5-1 and TRBJ1-4; the D gene is possibly TRBD1 (5 bases). The CDR3 runs 15 residues. Germline CDR1 is SGHRS and CDR2 is YFSETQ. Between the trimmed V and J ends, which lost 3 bases and 0 bases, there was a span of 9 bases. The CDR3 coding sequence is TGCGCCAGCAGCTGGGGCGAGACAACTAATGAAAAACTGTTTTTT. It translates to CASSWGETTNEKLFF. Filled out from reference TRBV5-1 and TRBJ1-4, the complete variable domain reads KAGVTQTPRYLIKTRGQQVTLSCSPISGHRSVSWYQQTPGQGLQFLFEYFSETQRNKGNFPGRFSGRQFSNSRSEMNVSTLELGDSALYLCASSWGETTNEKLFFGSGTQLSVL.

This clonotype was counted at least ten times. The chain recombines TRBV11-2 with TRBJ1-5; 8 bases line up with TRBD1. J gave up 4 bases and V 1 base, and 0 bases lay outside the gene matches. The CDR3 contains 14 residues. Germline loops: CDR1 SGHAT, CDR2 FQNNGV. CDR3 sequence (DNA): TGTGCCAGCAGCTTAGGGACAGGGAATCAGCCCCAGCATTTT. Translation: CASSLGTGNQPQHF.

This clonotype occurred a few times. The chain uses TRBV28 and TRBJ2-1; D possibly uses TRBD1 or TRBD2 (7 bases each). This CDR3 comprises 16 residues. Per the germline V gene, CDR1 is MDHEN and CDR2 is SYDVKM. The ends were cut back, 6 bases at V and 4 bases at J, with 19 bases in the middle. CDR3 amino acids: CASRNQGGSTYNEQFF. As DNA, the CDR3 is TGTGCCAGCAGAAATCAGGGGGGGTCCACGTACAATGAGCAGTTCTTC.

The chain has TRBV6-2 or TRBV6-3 and TRBJ1-1; 7 bases align to TRBD1. V lost 5 bases, J lost 8 bases, and 8 bases stayed unmatched. The CDR3 consists of 13 residues. Germline V gene data show CDR1 as MNHEY and CDR2 as SVGEGT. In DNA form, the CDR3 reads TGTGCCAGCAGTAAGGCCTCACAGGGGGAAGCTTTCTTT. It yields the protein CASSKASQGEAFF.

The chain joins TRBV6-5 to TRBJ1-1; D is unclear. CDR1 and CDR2 (germline): MNHEY, SVGAGI. Deletions cut 7 bases from V and 1 base from J, with 13 bases between. CDR3 length: 14 residues. The CDR3 sequence is CASNGWLPNTEAFF. CDR3 nucleotides: TGTGCCAGCAATGGGTGGCTCCCGAACACTGAAGCTTTCTTT.

This rearrangement joins TRBV28 to TRBJ2-7; no firm D call. This CDR3 comprises 12 residues. Looked up from germline, CDR1 is MDHEN and CDR2 is SYDVKM. V was pared by 8 bases and J by 2 bases, with 10 bases between. CDR3 in amino acids: CASLGPTYEQYF. In nucleotides, the CDR3 is TGTGCCAGCCTTGGGCCAACCTACGAGCAGTACTTC.

This clonotype came up a few times. The rearrangement joins TRBV20-1 to TRBJ2-3, with D unclear. V lost 4 bases, J lost 3 bases, and 8 bases lay in between. The CDR3 covers 12 residues. Germline-derived CDR1 and CDR2 are DFQATT and SNEGSKA (reference sequence). As DNA, the CDR3 is TGCAGTGCTAAGGGATCGACAGATACGCAGTATTTT. Translation: CSAKGSTDTQYF.

The chain has TRBV6-1 and TRBJ1-2, with TRBD1 as a possible D gene (5 bases). Trimming pared 6 bases from V and 2 bases from J, leaving 19 bases between. The CDR3 has 16 residues. Germline loops: CDR1 MNHNS, CDR2 SASEGT. DNA of the CDR3: TGTGCCAGCAGCGGGGTAAAAGGCGGGGCCAACTATGGCTACACCTTC. It yields the protein CASSGVKGGANYGYTF.

The chain carries TRBV29-1 and TRBJ2-1; 8 nucleotides align to TRBD1. The germline V gene encodes CDR1 SQVTM and CDR2 ANQGSEA. V was pared by 5 bases and J by 6 bases, with 6 bases of the junction left unmatched. The CDR3 has 13 amino acids. CDR3 loop: CSVLQGASNEQFF. The CDR3, as DNA: TGCAGCGTTCTGCAGGGGGCAAGCAATGAGCAGTTCTTC.

The chain uses TRBV11-3 and TRBJ2-1, with 8 bases identical to TRBD1. There are 13 residues in the CDR3. V shed 5 bases, J shed 6 bases, and the junction held 3 bases outside the gene matches. Germline loops: CDR1 SGHNT, CDR2 YENEEA. The CDR3 sequence: CASSQQGGNEQFF. The CDR3 DNA reads TGTGCCAGCAGCCAACAGGGGGGCAATGAGCAGTTCTTC.

This clonotype has more than one count but fewer than ten. The chain recombines TRBV7-9 with TRBJ2-3; no clear D. From germline, CDR1 is SEHNR and CDR2 FQNEAQ (reference sequence). The CDR3 extends over 12 amino acids. The V end was cut by 1 base, the J end by 8 bases, with 7 bases between. CDR3 sequence reads: CASSLEAATQYF. In DNA, the CDR3 is TGTGCCAGCAGCTTAGAAGCTGCTACGCAGTATTTT.

This clonotype was observed a handful of times. This CDR3 reads CASRDTGKGSDTQYF. The CDR3 bases are TGTGCCAGCAGAGACACAGGGAAGGGATCAGATACGCAGTATTTT. This chain connects TRBV28 to TRBJ2-3, with D possibly TRBD1 on 6 matching bases. V lost 6 bases, J lost 4 bases, and 17 bases lay in between. CDR1 and CDR2 (germline): MDHEN, SYDVKM. This CDR3 contains 15 residues.

J is TRBJ2-3 and V is TRBV9; unclear D gene. Trimming left V 1 base short and J 6 bases short, with 6 bases between. CDR1 SGDLS and CDR2 YYNGEE come from the germline V gene. The length of the CDR3 is 12 residues. This chain's CDR3 is CASSVSLDTQYF. In DNA, the CDR3 is TGTGCCAGCAGCGTATCCCTGGATACGCAGTATTTT.

V usage is TRBV6-4 and J usage is TRBJ1-6; 10 bases are a match to TRBD1. The J segment lost 9 bases and the V segment lost 5 bases, leaving 1 base of the junction unmatched. The CDR3 is 13 residues long. Looked up from germline, CDR1 is MRHNA and CDR2 is SNTAGT. The CDR3 sequence is CASSRDRGSPLHF. Here the CDR3 DNA reads TGTGCCAGCAGTCGGGACAGGGGTTCACCCCTCCACTTT.

This chain links TRBV27 with TRBJ2-7; 8 nucleotides align to TRBD2. Per the germline V gene, CDR1 is MNHEY and CDR2 is SMNVEV (reference sequence). The CDR3 sequence is 15 residues long. Trimming at V came to 6 bases and at J to 7 bases, leaving 14 bases not matched to a gene. The CDR3 DNA is TGTGCCAGCAGCCCAAAACTTGAACGGGGGGGGGAGCAGTACTTC. It yields the protein CASSPKLERGGEQYF.

The V call is TRBV25-1, the J call TRBJ2-5, with 8 bases that match TRBD2. V lost 5 bases, J lost 4 bases, and 3 bases stayed unmatched. The CDR3 spans 13 residues. Germline-derived CDR1 and CDR2 are MGHDK and SYGVNS. Here the CDR3 reads CASSQAGVETQYF. CDR3 nucleotide sequence: TGTGCCAGCAGTCAAGCGGGAGTAGAGACCCAGTACTTC.

This chain links TRBV5-5 with TRBJ2-1; D may be TRBD2 (6 bases). V lost 7 bases to trimming and J lost 2 bases, with 16 bases between them. This CDR3 region has 15 residues. CDR1 is SGHKS, CDR2 YYEKEE, per germline (reference sequence). The CDR3 loop reads CASGRDGTPYNEQFF. The CDR3 DNA reads as TGTGCCAGCGGGCGGGACGGGACCCCCTACAATGAGCAGTTCTTC. Combining the CDR3 with reference TRBV5-5 and TRBJ2-1 gives the whole variable domain DAGVTQSPTHLIKTRGQQVTLRCSPISGHKSVSWYQQVLGQGPQFIFQYYEKEERGRGNFPDRFSARQFPNYSSELNVNALLLGDSALYLCASGRDGTPYNEQFFGPGTRLTVL.

The chain is built from TRBV6-2 or TRBV6-3 and TRBJ2-1, with 11 positions matching TRBD2. J gave up 10 bases and V 5 bases, and 4 bases lay outside the gene matches. Germline values: CDR1 MNHEY, CDR2 SVGEGT. The CDR3 is 13 amino acids. In nucleotides, the CDR3 is TGTGCCAGCAGTCTTAGACTAGCGGGAGAGCAGTTCTTC. It specifies CASSLRLAGEQFF.

The J gene is TRBJ2-1, the V gene TRBV28; 8 nucleotides line up with TRBD2. Germline assignment: CDR1 MDHEN and CDR2 SYDVKM. The CDR3 sequence is 17 residues long. Trimming cost V 3 bases and J 0 bases; bases outside gene matches: 7. Here the CDR3 DNA reads TGTGCCAGCAGTTTTGGAGCGGGAGATACCTCCTACAATGAGCAGTTCTTC. It translates to CASSFGAGDTSYNEQFF. The full variable domain, with the rest looked up from reference TRBV28 and TRBJ2-1, is DVKVTQSSRYLVKRTGEKVFLECVQDMDHENMFWYRQDPGLGLRLIYFSYDVKMKEKGDIPEGYSVSREKKERFSLILESASTNQTSMYLCASSFGAGDTSYNEQFFGPGTRLTVL.